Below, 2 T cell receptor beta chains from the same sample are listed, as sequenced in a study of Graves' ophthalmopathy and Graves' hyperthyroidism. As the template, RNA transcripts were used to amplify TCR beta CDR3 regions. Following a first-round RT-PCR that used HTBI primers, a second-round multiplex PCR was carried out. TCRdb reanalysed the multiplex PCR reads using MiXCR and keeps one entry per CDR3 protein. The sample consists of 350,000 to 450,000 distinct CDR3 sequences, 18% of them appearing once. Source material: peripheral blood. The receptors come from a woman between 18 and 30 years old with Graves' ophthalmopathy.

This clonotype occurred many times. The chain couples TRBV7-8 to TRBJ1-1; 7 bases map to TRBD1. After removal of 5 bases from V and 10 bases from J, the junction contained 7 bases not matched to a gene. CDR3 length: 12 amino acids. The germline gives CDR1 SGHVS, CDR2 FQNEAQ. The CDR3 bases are TGTGCCAGCAGCGCTCGACAGGGAGGAGCTTTCTTT. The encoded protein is CASSARQGGAFF.

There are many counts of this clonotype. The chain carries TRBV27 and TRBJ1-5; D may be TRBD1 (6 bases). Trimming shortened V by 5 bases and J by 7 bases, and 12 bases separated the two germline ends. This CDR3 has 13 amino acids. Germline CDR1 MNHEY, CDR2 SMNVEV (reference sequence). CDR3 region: CASSLRGAQPQHF. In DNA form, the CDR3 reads TGTGCCAGCAGTCTTCGGGGGGCGCAGCCCCAGCATTTT.